This TCR beta chain was recorded in a study of regulatory T cells in long-lasting Graves disease. Findings and limits, study-wide: Having only a small sample size may have limited accuracy. Segments TRBV28, TRBJ1-2 and TRBJ2-5 showed preferential usage in persistent disease.

Stated time point: persistent/refractory GD, antithyroid drugs over 5 years with positive TRAb. The authors made the TCR library using RNA they extracted from PBMCs. Germline values: CDR1 MNHEY, CDR2 SMNVEV (reference sequence). V shed 6 bases and J 0 bases; nucleotides not matched to a gene: 11. This CDR3 is built from 19 residues. In building TCR beta libraries, iRepertoire HTBI primers were used together with Arm-PCR of CDR3 regions. Each CDR3 protein gets one entry after TCRdb re-called the multiplex PCR reads with MiXCR. The sample includes about 400,000 distinct CDR3 sequences, around 21% of them seen just once. This clonotype was counted at least ten times. Antigen unknown.

This clonotype originated in a female donor with Graves disease. The chain recombines TRBV27 with TRBJ2-5, with 15 bases aligning to TRBD2. The sequencing here drew on peripheral blood mononuclear cells (PBMCs), taken when the disease was refractory, from a patient treated with antithyroid drugs. The CDR3 region is CASREDAGTSGRYQETQYF. As DNA, the CDR3 is TGTGCCAGCAGAGAAGATGCCGGGACTAGCGGGAGGTACCAAGAGACCCAGTACTTC.